This T cell receptor (beta chain) was found in a study of OX40 agonist ivuxolimab in advanced cancers. Study-wide results and caveats: At 0.1-3.0 mg/kg, partial responders had clonal expansion among the lowest observed.

The CDR3 covers 12 residues. Trimming took off 6 bases at V and 4 bases at J, with 9 bases between the two ends. Germline values: CDR1 MDHEN, CDR2 SYDVKM. On this clone itself: Its antigen is unidentified.

TCRdb keeps only in-frame clones here, not all; method: immunoSEQ multiplex PCR. The sample records approximately 51,000 clones, 60% to 80% being singletons. The chain combines TRBV28 with TRBJ2-5; D perhaps matches TRBD1 (6 bases). This TCR came from an adult with an advanced solid tumor such as melanoma, head and neck, liver or kidney cancer. The sequencing used CD4+ or CD8+ T cells sorted from blood, collected in a trial of the OX40 agonist ivuxolimab. The CDR3 protein is CASRLGGETQYF. In DNA, the CDR3 is TGTGCCAGCAGATTAGGGGGAGAGACCCAGTACTTC. Full variable domain (missing parts from reference TRBV28 and TRBJ2-5): DVKVTQSSRYLVKRTGEKVFLECVQDMDHENMFWYRQDPGLGLRLIYFSYDVKMKEKGDIPEGYSVSREKKERFSLILESASTNQTSMYLCASRLGGETQYFGPGTRLLVL.